These T cell receptor beta chains were read from a single sample in a study of post-analysis software for immune sequencing data. MiXCR, run by TCRdb on the PCR reads, gives a single entry per CDR3 protein. The sample carries 430,000 or so distinct CDR3 sequences, 39% recorded once. The sequenced sample was blood. Every receptor here comes from a girl aged 2 to 9 with multiple sclerosis. CDR3s include the opening cysteine and the closing phenylalanine or tryptophan. The order of the fields is clone size, V gene, D gene, J gene, CDR3 length, CDR3 protein, CDR3 DNA. The D gene is left open where the match is weak. Not all rows give a size; the values are once, few, many and, for expanded clones, a class.

clone size: .; V gene: TRBV20-1; D gene: TRBD2; J gene: TRBJ2-7; CDR3 length: 14; CDR3 protein: CSARDWGGPYEQYF; CDR3 DNA: TGCAGTGCTAGAGATTGGGGAGGGCCCTACGAGCAGTACTTC
clone size: .; V gene: TRBV6-1; D gene: .; J gene: TRBJ2-5; CDR3 length: 15; CDR3 protein: CASSELQGVQETQYF; CDR3 DNA: TGTGCCAGCAGTGAGCTACAGGGCGTCCAAGAGACCCAGTACTTC
clone size: .; V gene: TRBV9; D gene: .; J gene: TRBJ1-1; CDR3 length: 11; CDR3 protein: CASSPWAEAFF; CDR3 DNA: TGTGCCAGCAGCCCTTGGGCTGAAGCTTTCTTT
clone size: few; V gene: TRBV27; D gene: .; J gene: TRBJ1-5; CDR3 length: 14; CDR3 protein: CASSFRQANQPQHF; CDR3 DNA: TGTGCCAGCAGTTTCAGACAGGCCAATCAGCCCCAGCATTTT
clone size: few; V gene: TRBV28; D gene: TRBD2; J gene: TRBJ2-7; CDR3 length: 15; CDR3 protein: CASSLSPAGGYEQYF; CDR3 DNA: TGTGCCAGCAGTTTATCCCCAGCGGGAGGCTACGAGCAGTACTTC
clone size: .; V gene: TRBV20-1; D gene: .; J gene: TRBJ2-4; CDR3 length: 14; CDR3 protein: CSGTGDTGIKEQYF; CDR3 DNA: TGCAGTGGGACCGGGGACACGGGCATAAAAGAGCAGTACTTC
clone size: .; V gene: TRBV6-5; D gene: .; J gene: TRBJ1-4; CDR3 length: 14; CDR3 protein: CASSSERGGEKLFF; CDR3 DNA: TGTGCCAGCAGTTCTGAAAGGGGAGGGGAAAAACTGTTTTTT
clone size: .; V gene: TRBV14; D gene: TRBD1; J gene: TRBJ2-1; CDR3 length: 14; CDR3 protein: CASRRTGDHNEQFF; CDR3 DNA: TGTGCCAGCAGACGGACAGGGGATCACAATGAGCAGTTCTTC
clone size: few; V gene: TRBV28; D gene: .; J gene: TRBJ2-7; CDR3 length: 13; CDR3 protein: CASIRPLTYEQYF; CDR3 DNA: TGTGCCAGCATCAGGCCCTTGACCTACGAGCAGTACTTC
clone size: few; V gene: TRBV2; D gene: .; J gene: TRBJ2-7; CDR3 length: 13; CDR3 protein: CASSDSGTYEQYF; CDR3 DNA: TGTGCCAGCAGTGATAGTGGGACCTACGAGCAGTACTTC
clone size: .; V gene: TRBV5-1; D gene: TRBD1; J gene: TRBJ2-1; CDR3 length: 13; CDR3 protein: CASSLDRGNEQFF; CDR3 DNA: TGCGCCAGCAGCTTGGACAGGGGGAATGAGCAGTTCTTC
clone size: few; V gene: TRBV5-1; D gene: TRBD2; J gene: TRBJ2-5; CDR3 length: 18; CDR3 protein: CASSEKGLLSLYQETQYF; CDR3 DNA: TGCGCCAGCAGCGAGAAGGGACTACTATCCCTGTACCAAGAGACCCAGTACTTC
clone size: .; V gene: TRBV4-1; D gene: .; J gene: TRBJ2-1; CDR3 length: 12; CDR3 protein: CASQGGDNEQFF; CDR3 DNA: TGCGCCAGCCAGGGAGGTGACAATGAGCAGTTCTTC
clone size: .; V gene: TRBV6-2/TRBV6-3; D gene: TRBD1; J gene: TRBJ1-2; CDR3 length: 13; CDR3 protein: CASSRGRDYGYTF; CDR3 DNA: TGTGCCAGCAGCAGGGGGAGAGACTATGGCTACACCTTC
clone size: few; V gene: TRBV29-1; D gene: .; J gene: TRBJ2-2; CDR3 length: 13; CDR3 protein: CSVGRFDTGELFF; CDR3 DNA: TGCAGCGTTGGGAGGTTTGACACCGGGGAGCTGTTTTTT
clone size: .; V gene: TRBV28; D gene: .; J gene: TRBJ1-5; CDR3 length: 14; CDR3 protein: CASSLGGAWQPQHF; CDR3 DNA: TGTGCCAGCAGTTTAGGGGGCGCATGGCAGCCCCAGCATTTT